The subject of this entry is one TCR beta chain. As yet, its antigen is unknown. The source of the sample is a study of T-cell memory formation after mild COVID-19. Study-level background: Largely donor-specific TCR clusters were found.

V was clipped by 1 base and J by 10 bases, with 13 bases between them. The germline V gene has CDR1 SGHTA and CDR2 FQGNSA. The CDR3 is made up of 13 amino acids. The TCR alpha and TCR beta cDNA libraries, bearing sample barcodes and UMIs, were generated by 5'RACE using constant-segment primers. Each CDR3 protein gets one entry after TCRdb re-called the 5' RACE reads with MiXCR. Found here are about 400,000 distinct CDR3 sequences, around 17% of them singletons; the top ten hold roughly a fifth. General study results and limits: Chiefly within CM and EM were the contracting CD4+ clones; CD8+ ones were within EMRA. Later expanders leaned CD4+, whereas clones that contracted between day 15 and 85 were balanced CD4/CD8.

The TCR comes from a man between 18 and 29 years old who had mild COVID-19 (a few samples of this study predate the infection). Cell type and time point are not known. The J gene is TRBJ1-1, the V gene TRBV7-2, with unresolved D. The sample comprised PBMCs or a T cell subset sorted from them (not recorded which). CDR3 in DNA: TGTGCCAGCAGCTTAGACTCTGGGCGCGGAGCTTTCTTT. Its translation: CASSLDSGRGAFF.